Given below is one T cell receptor beta chain in context. No antigen is known for it. The data were obtained in a study of T cell responses to AZD1222 COVID-19 vaccine. Study results and caveats: With two AZD1222 doses given, Spike-specific TCR breadth and depth both rose.

The assay was immunoSEQ multiplex PCR, and TCRdb's table has in-frame clones only and misses some. The sample records 100,000 to 150,000 clones, more than 70% being singletons. V was clipped by 5 bases and J by 6 bases; unmatched bases: 1. The CDR3 contains 13 residues. Germline values: CDR1 SEHNR, CDR2 FQNEAQ (reference sequence). The clonotype comes from an adult in good health. This chain uses TRBV7-9 with TRBJ2-2; 9 bases match TRBD1. The sample was peripheral blood, taken on day 0 of AZD1222 vaccination. The DNA for the CDR3 is TGTGCCAGCAGCCGACAGGGGGCCGGGGAGCTGTTTTTT. Translating it yields CASSRQGAGELFF.